A single sample gave rise to the 13 T cell receptor beta chains below, sequenced in a study of liver allograft versus peripheral blood T cells. Overall study: Recipients' peripheral blood served as the comparator for T cell receptor repertoires in transplanted livers.

TCRdb itself ran the reads through MiXCR, one entry per CDR3 protein. The sample shows roughly 5,000 distinct CDR3 sequences, more than 15% of them seen only once. The receptors derive from a human patient who had a liver transplant. Some T cells may be the graft donor's.

V is TRBV19 and J is TRBJ1-1; TRBD1 matches at 8 bases. The CDR3 runs 14 residues. CDR1 and CDR2 (germline): LNHDA, SQIVND (reference sequence). The trim removed 7 bases at V and 4 bases at J, leaving 8 bases unmatched. In DNA form, the CDR3 reads TGTGCCAGTACCCTACCTGGACAGGGCACTGAAGCTTTCTTT. It is translated as CASTLPGQGTEAFF.

The chain links TRBV5-4 to TRBJ2-7, with 12 bases lining up with TRBD1. From germline, CDR1 is SGHNT and CDR2 YYREEE (reference sequence). The length of the CDR3 is 14 residues. V was pared by 3 bases and J by 7 bases, with 5 bases of the junction left unmatched. The CDR3 DNA follows: TGTGCCAGCAGCTCGGGACAGGGGGCGTGGGAGCAGTACTTC. It encodes CASSSGQGAWEQYF.

This clonotype occurred a few times. The chain links TRBV12-3 or TRBV12-4 to TRBJ2-5, with D tentatively TRBD2 (5 bases). This CDR3 region has 16 residues. Trimming removed 7 bases at V and 4 bases at J, with 22 bases between. As DNA, the CDR3 is TGTGCCAGCACCCCTACGGCGTCGGAGGTGATAGAGACCCAGTACTTC. Encoded protein: CASTPTASEVIETQYF.

This clonotype is labeled as medium-sized. V gene TRBV12-3 or TRBV12-4 combines with J gene TRBJ2-2; maybe TRBD1 (6 bases). The V gene lost 3 bases and the J gene lost 3 bases, with 11 bases spanning the gap. This CDR3 contains 15 residues. The chain's CDR3 is CASSLSAGDTGELFF. The CDR3 bases are TGTGCCAGCAGTTTGTCGGCAGGGGACACCGGGGAGCTGTTTTTT.

The table lists this clonotype with a few counts. This sequence joins TRBV3-1 and TRBJ1-2; D gene uncertain. Germline CDR1 and CDR2: LGHDT and YNNKEL (reference sequence). Between the trimmed V and J ends, which lost 0 bases and 6 bases, there was a span of 5 bases. The CDR3 has 12 amino acids. CDR3 nucleotide sequence: TGTGCCAGCAGCCAAGATCGGGATGGCTACACCTTC. Amino acid sequence: CASSQDRDGYTF.

V usage is TRBV20-1 and J usage is TRBJ1-1; tentatively, D is TRBD1 (5 bases). The CDR3 runs to 13 residues. Looked up from germline, CDR1 is DFQATT and CDR2 is SNEGSKA (reference sequence). With 6 bases removed from V and 1 base from J, the gap between germline ends came to 12 bases. In DNA form, the CDR3 reads TGCAGTGCCGAGACAGTCTCGAACACTGAAGCTTTCTTT. This sequence encodes CSAETVSNTEAFF.

Judged by abundance, this clonotype is medium-sized (0.01 to 0.1%). The V gene is TRBV10-3, the J gene TRBJ2-7, with 8 bases lining up with TRBD1. Germline CDR1 ENHRY, CDR2 SYGVKD. Losses at the gene ends were 6 bases for V and 1 base for J; bases not matched to a gene: 8. This CDR3 region has 15 residues. CDR3 bases: TGTGCCATCAGGTCAGCGGACAGGGTTTCCTACGAGCAGTACTTC. Its translation is CAIRSADRVSYEQYF.

As concerns this clonotype: This may come from a read error, since a much larger clone is one base off. The chain joins TRBV5-4 to TRBJ1-3; D is undetermined. Looked up from germline, CDR1 is SGHNT and CDR2 is YYREEE (reference sequence). The CDR3 runs 14 residues. CDR3 loop: CVSSWGISGNTIYF. CDR3 coding DNA: TGTGTCAGCAGCTGGGGAATTTCTGGAAACACCATATATTTT.

By its share, this clonotype is medium-sized (0.01 to 0.1%). The gene calls are TRBV13 and TRBJ1-6, with a tentative D call TRBD1 (6 bases). V lost 1 base to trimming and J lost 3 bases, with 7 bases between them. The germline V gene encodes CDR1 PRHDT and CDR2 FYEKMQ (reference sequence). CDR3 length: 15 residues. CDR3 in amino acids: CASSLETGYNSPLHF. CDR3 nucleotides: TGTGCCAGCAGCTTAGAGACAGGCTATAATTCACCCCTCCACTTT.

The chain employs TRBV7-9 and TRBJ2-7; D uncertain. The germline V gene has CDR1 SEHNR and CDR2 FQNEAQ (reference sequence). Trimming removed 3 bases from V and 3 bases from J, with 9 bases in between. CDR3 length: 13 amino acids. The CDR3 region has the DNA TGTGCCAGCAGCTTCCAGGCCAACTACGAGCAGTACTTC. Translation gives CASSFQANYEQYF.

The table lists this clonotype with a few counts. The V call is TRBV9, the J call TRBJ2-7; maybe TRBD2 (6 bases). Trimming stripped 4 bases from V and 6 bases from J, with 11 bases between. This CDR3 contains 12 residues. Germline V gene lookup returns CDR1 SGDLS and CDR2 YYNGEE. CDR3: CASSLTGSEQYF. The CDR3 DNA reads as TGTGCCAGCAGCCTAACCGGGAGCGAGCAGTACTTC.

The chain is built from TRBV11-1 and TRBJ2-7, with 8 bases aligning to TRBD2. CDR1 and CDR2 from the germline V gene are SGHAT and FQDESV (reference sequence). Germline trimming cut 0 bases from V and 4 bases from J; bases unmatched to any gene: 5. The CDR3 runs to 15 residues. This CDR3 is CASSLATSGIYEQYF. The CDR3 DNA reads TGTGCCAGCAGCTTAGCCACTAGCGGAATATACGAGCAGTACTTC.

The chain couples TRBV9 to TRBJ1-3; tentative D call: TRBD1 (5 bases). This CDR3 region has 14 residues. Germline V gene sequence: CDR1 SGDLS, CDR2 YYNGEE. Trimming left V 0 bases short and J 4 bases short, with 8 bases between. The CDR3 DNA sequence: TGTGCCAGCAGCGTAGGGGACCTAGGAAACACCATATATTTT. It codes for CASSVGDLGNTIYF.